Each of the 17 T cell receptor beta chains below was sequenced from the same sample in a study of blood T cells in healthy people across ages (dated by TCRdb to between 2014 and 2017). The method was 5' RACE. Sequencer: Illumina HiSeq 2500. A second 7 to 11 cycle PCR used a sample-barcoded 5' primer and a J-beta primer mix. The public reads were run again by TCRdb, first through fastp at Q25 and then through MiXCR, and only productive beta chains were kept. CDR3 protein sequences are deduplicated, and each keeps its most common genes and DNA. In this sample the table shows fewer than 1,000,000 distinct CDR3 sequences, around 50% of which occur a single time. The top ten clonotypes cover about a sixth of the sample. Sequences were obtained from blood. The receptors come from a man older than 75 in good health.

The V gene is TRBV11-2, the J gene TRBJ2-4, with 9 bases fitting TRBD1. Germline CDR1 is SGHAT and CDR2 is FQNNGV. J gave up 3 bases and V 4 bases, and 4 bases lay outside the gene matches. This CDR3 has 15 residues. CDR3 region: CASSSRQGVKNIQYF. The DNA of the CDR3 is TGTGCCAGCAGCTCAAGACAGGGGGTCAAAAACATTCAGTACTTC.

The chain uses TRBV12-5 and TRBJ2-5; 7 positions match TRBD1. The V gene end was trimmed by 0 bases and the J gene end by 1 base; junction bases not matched to a gene: 5. The CDR3 is made up of 16 amino acids. The germline CDR1 and CDR2 sequences are LGHNT and FRNRAP. DNA for the CDR3: TGTGCTAGTGGTTTGGTTACAGGGGCCGGCCAAGAGACCCAGTACTTC. Amino acids: CASGLVTGAGQETQYF.

This clonotype was seen more than once but under ten times. V and J are TRBV6-1 and TRBJ2-6; perhaps TRBD1 as D (6 bases). V shed 6 bases and J shed 3 bases, with 12 bases lying between them. This CDR3 is 15 amino acids long. Germline CDR1 MNHNS, CDR2 SASEGT. The CDR3 spells CASSRTGLGANVLTF. The CDR3 coding sequence is TGTGCCAGCAGCCGTACAGGGCTTGGGGCCAACGTCCTGACTTTC.

In its sample, this clonotype was seen a few times. The chain recombines TRBV6-5 with TRBJ2-1; TRBD1 or TRBD2 may be the D gene (5 bases each). This CDR3 region has 16 residues. Germline lookup yields CDR1 MNHEY and CDR2 SVGAGI. Trimming cost V 0 bases and J 6 bases, with 15 bases left between them. DNA of the CDR3: TGTGCCAGCAGTTACTCGGGGACCCAAATGGGCAATGAGCAGTTCTTC. Amino acid sequence: CASSYSGTQMGNEQFF.

The chain uses TRBV7-8 and TRBJ2-3; tentative D call: TRBD2 (6 bases). This CDR3 comprises 17 residues. The germline V gene encodes CDR1 SGHVS and CDR2 FQNEAQ. V was pared by 5 bases and J by 2 bases, with 20 bases between. The CDR3 DNA reads TGTGCCAGCAGCCCTTTTGCGGGAACGATACTCACAGATACGCAGTATTTT. Amino acid sequence: CASSPFAGTILTDTQYF.

The chain joins TRBV6-2 or TRBV6-3 to TRBJ2-5; D remains unclear. V lost 6 bases and J 5 bases, leaving 13 bases between the germline ends. Germline CDR1 reads MNHEY; CDR2 reads SVGEGT. The CDR3 is made up of 13 amino acids. In DNA form, the CDR3 reads TGTGCCAGCAGCGTGTCCGTCTGGGAGACCCAGTACTTC. Residues: CASSVSVWETQYF.

The rearrangement uses TRBV12-3 or TRBV12-4 and TRBJ2-3; D may correspond to TRBD1 or TRBD2 (5 bases each). The germline V and J ends were trimmed by 2 bases and 1 base, with 13 bases remaining between them. The CDR3 runs to 16 residues. CDR3 protein: CASSLSLATGTDTQYF. For the CDR3, the DNA is TGTGCCAGCAGTTTATCTTTAGCGACAGGCACAGATACGCAGTATTTT.

There are a few counts of this clonotype. This chain joins TRBV7-2 and TRBJ2-7; maybe TRBD2 (5 bases). V dropped 5 bases and J dropped 0 bases, with 8 bases sitting between them. Looked up from germline, CDR1 is SGHTA and CDR2 is FQGNSA. This CDR3 has 13 amino acids. CDR3 nucleotide sequence: TGTGCCAGCAGCGGGAGTCACTCCTACGAGCAGTACTTC. Translation gives CASSGSHSYEQYF.

As regards this clonotype: A read error may be the cause here, since a much bigger clone is one base away. This chain uses TRBV6-5 with TRBJ2-1; D may be TRBD2 (5 bases). The CDR3 loop spans 15 amino acids. Germline values: CDR1 MNHEY, CDR2 SVGAGI. The CDR3 coding sequence is TGTGCCGGCAGTTACTCGAGGGCGCAAGGCGGTGAGCAGTTCTTC. Amino acid sequence: CAGSYSRAQGGEQFF.

The rearrangement uses TRBV27 and TRBJ2-1; D unresolved. Germline values: CDR1 MNHEY, CDR2 SMNVEV (reference sequence). The CDR3 totals 13 residues. V dropped 4 bases and J dropped 7 bases, with 11 bases sitting between them. The CDR3 region has the DNA TGTGCCAGCAGTTCAAGTCTAGTGAATGAGCAGTTCTTC. This encodes CASSSSLVNEQFF.

This clonotype was picked up a small number of times. V and J are TRBV6-5 and TRBJ2-7; D not resolved. The germline CDR1 and CDR2 sequences are MNHEY and SVGAGI. Trimming took off 7 bases at V and 5 bases at J, with 24 bases between the two ends. This CDR3 is built from 16 residues. CDR3 sequence (DNA): TGTGCCAGCAAAATAGGCGGACGTTCTTCCCCGGACGAGCAGTACTTC. It codes for CASKIGGRSSPDEQYF.

V usage is TRBV12-3 or TRBV12-4 and J usage is TRBJ1-2; D is ambiguous. This CDR3 region has 15 residues. V was clipped by 2 bases and J by 4 bases, with 14 bases between them. CDR3 nucleotides: TGTGCCAGCAGTTTATCAAGAAGCAAGGCCTATGGCTACACCTTC. Its protein product is CASSLSRSKAYGYTF.

This clonotype occurred a few times. The gene calls are TRBV20-1 and TRBJ2-1; D unresolved. This CDR3 is built from 12 residues. V lost 4 bases and J lost 9, with 13 bases in between. CDR1 and CDR2 from the germline V gene are DFQATT and SNEGSKA (reference sequence). The CDR3 sequence: CSATSTVFEQFF. CDR3 DNA: TGCAGTGCTACCTCGACTGTTTTTGAGCAGTTCTTC.

The table lists this clonotype with a few counts. The genes are TRBV30 and TRBJ2-5, with D possibly matching TRBD1 (5 bases). The J call is in doubt because the DNA end fits TRBJ2-7 better. This CDR3 is built from 16 residues. Germline CDR1 reads GTSNPN; CDR2 reads SVGIG (reference sequence). CDR3 bases: TGTGCCTGGAGTGTATCAGCCCCGGACAAAGCCTACGAGCAGTACTTC. It translates to CAWSVSAPDKAYEQYF.

This rearrangement joins TRBV6-2 or TRBV6-3 to TRBJ2-3, with D perhaps TRBD1 (6 bases). V was cut by 6 bases and J by 0 bases, with 13 bases left in between. This CDR3 comprises 15 residues. Per the germline V gene, CDR1 is MNHEY and CDR2 is SVGEGT. CDR3 coding DNA: TGTGCCAGCAGCCCGACAGGTTTCAGCACAGATACGCAGTATTTT. Translated, it gives CASSPTGFSTDTQYF.

Note on this clonotype: A much bigger clone sits one base away, suggesting this may be a read error. The J gene is TRBJ2-5, the V gene TRBV5-1; D possibly matches TRBD1 or TRBD2 (5 bases each). In germline, CDR1 is SGHRS, CDR2 YFSETQ. V was clipped by 4 bases and J by 11 bases, with 21 bases between them. The CDR3 totals 14 residues. The CDR3 protein is CASSPPGRQNEQYF. DNA of the CDR3: TGCGCCAGCAGCCCTCCGGGACGGCAAAATGAGCAGTACTTC.

In its sample, this clonotype was seen once. This sequence joins TRBV7-2 and TRBJ2-7; unclear D gene. CDR1 and CDR2 (germline): SGHTA, FQGNSA. The CDR3 is made up of 12 amino acids. With 3 bases removed from V and 4 bases from J, the gap between germline ends came to 7 bases. The CDR3 DNA reads as TGTGCCAGCAGCTTTGGGCGTTACGAGCAGTACTTC. Translation: CASSFGRYEQYF.